A selection of T cell receptor beta chains follows, all from one sample in a study of blood T cell repertoires in COVID-19. Produced via immunoSEQ multiplex PCR; TCRdb's table is partial and in-frame only. The table shows roughly 460,000 clones, with 85% to 90% occurring only once. Sample: peripheral blood. The source of these receptors is a man aged 18 to 30 with COVID-19, enrolled during active disease. CDR3s include the opening cysteine and the closing phenylalanine or tryptophan. The D gene is left open where the match is weak.

D,V,CDR3
NA,TRBV6-5,CASRAGLMNTEAFF
TRBD1,TRBV29-1,CSVERWDRGNTEAFF
NA,TRBV27,CASSLCAGGDEKLFF
TRBD1,TRBV2,CASHYQTGVDGYTF
TRBD2,TRBV19,CASSKASGTYNEQFF
TRBD1,TRBV5-8,CASSFGQGPQYF
NA,TRBV2,CASTKTPNTEAFF
NA,TRBV5-1,CASSQGFTNSPLHF
TRBD1,TRBV5-6,CASSIDRGGEKLFF
TRBD1,TRBV27,CASRRTGATNYGYTF
NA,TRBV5-4,CASSLFSGETQYF
NA,TRBV6-5,CASIFPPSGELFF
NA,TRBV2,CASSVNRLAKNIQYF
TRBD1,TRBV19,CASRTQGVNYGYTF
TRBD1,TRBV6-1,CASSVQGADRASWSSYGYTF
NA,TRBV10-2,CASSDSPTGLGGYTF
NA,TRBV4-1,CASSPPGFRVEQYF
NA,TRBV29-1,CSATQGVFGYTF
NA,TRBV6-5,CASSSPSGRNDYGYTF
TRBD2,TRBV7-2,CASSRKAGGLVDTQYF
NA,TRBV19,CASNSDVNTEAFF
NA,TRBV10-3,CAIRGSGYTF
NA,TRBV7-9,CASSPGLQGEQFF
NA,TRBV30,CAWSVLPGLYNEQFF
TRBD1,TRBV18,CASSLIGTGNTEAFF
NA,TRBV7-2,CASSFGQPSYEQYF
TRBD2,TRBV11-2,CASSLSLAGDYNEQFF
TRBD1,TRBV9,CASSSQTGAGETQYF
TRBD1,TRBV6-1,CASSEQGALKTQYF
TRBD1,TRBV30,CAWSSGTGRTDTQYF
NA,TRBV7-6,CASSLTPPSAPREQYF
TRBD1,TRBV27,CASSPRQGNQPQHF
TRBD2,TRBV6-6,CASTRAGAGTGELFF
NA,TRBV2,CASGRDSTLNYGYTF
TRBD1,TRBV5-4,CASSLGQGTGYTF
NA,TRBV4-2,CASSQARASTDTQYF
NA,TRBV27,CASTPPSGGASTDTQYF
NA,TRBV10-2,CASSESYPGNSPLHF
TRBD2,TRBV4-1,CASSRAGSGNEQFF
NA,TRBV30,CAWSPQGNQPQHF
NA,TRBV5-1,CASSWQGTGELFF
TRBD1,TRBV4-1,CASSHSGQGIYEQYF
TRBD1,TRBV3-1/TRBV3-2,CASSQGQGMSDTQYF